This T cell receptor beta chain derives from a study of shared clonotypes between healthy human individuals. Profiled with immunoSEQ multiplex PCR; TCRdb holds only in-frame clones, not every one. Of 2 million to 2.5 million clones detected, under 97% appear once; the ten largest clones hold 0.1% to 0.15%. Per the germline V gene, CDR1 is MNHNS and CDR2 is SASEGT. The CDR3 length is 15 residues. With 10 bases removed from V and 2 bases from J, the gap between germline ends came to 17 bases. Sequencing was performed on naive CD4+ T cells sorted from blood. Subset noted: CD45RA+ positively selected. The TCR comes from a man younger than 30 in good health. The chain has TRBV6-1 and TRBJ2-2; D possibly corresponds to TRBD2 (6 bases). The CDR3 reads CATARGSINTGELFF. As DNA, the CDR3 is TGTGCCACTGCGCGGGGATCCATTAACACCGGGGAGCTGTTTTTT.